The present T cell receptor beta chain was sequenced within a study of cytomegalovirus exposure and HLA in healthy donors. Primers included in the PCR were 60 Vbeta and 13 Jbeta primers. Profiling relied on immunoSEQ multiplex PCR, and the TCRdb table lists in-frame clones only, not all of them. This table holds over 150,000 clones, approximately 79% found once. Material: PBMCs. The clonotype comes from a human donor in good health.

This chain's CDR3 is CASSLGQASSYEQYF. The CDR3 region has the DNA TGCGCCAGCAGCTTGGGACAGGCAAGCTCCTACGAGCAGTACTTC. The rearrangement uses TRBV5-1 and TRBJ2-7, with a weak D call TRBD1 (6 bases). This CDR3 has 15 amino acids. CDR1 and CDR2 from the germline V gene are SGHRS and YFSETQ. The V end was cut by 0 bases, the J end by 0 bases, with 10 bases between. Full variable domain (remainder filled in from reference TRBV5-1 and TRBJ2-7): KAGVTQTPRYLIKTRGQQVTLSCSPISGHRSVSWYQQTPGQGLQFLFEYFSETQRNKGNFPGRFSGRQFSNSRSEMNVSTLELGDSALYLCASSLGQASSYEQYFGPGTRLTVT.